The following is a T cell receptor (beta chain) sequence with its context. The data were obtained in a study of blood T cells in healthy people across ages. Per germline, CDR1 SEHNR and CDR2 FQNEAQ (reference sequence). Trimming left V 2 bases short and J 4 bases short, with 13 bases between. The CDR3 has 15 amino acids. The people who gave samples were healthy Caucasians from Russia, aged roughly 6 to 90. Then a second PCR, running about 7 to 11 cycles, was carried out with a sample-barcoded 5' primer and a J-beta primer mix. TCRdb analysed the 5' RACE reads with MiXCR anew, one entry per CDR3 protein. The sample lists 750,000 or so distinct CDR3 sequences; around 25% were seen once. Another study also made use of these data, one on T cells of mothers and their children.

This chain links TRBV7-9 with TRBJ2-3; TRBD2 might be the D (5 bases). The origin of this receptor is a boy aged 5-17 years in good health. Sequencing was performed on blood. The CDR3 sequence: CASSLLAEEADTQYF. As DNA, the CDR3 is TGTGCCAGCAGCTTACTAGCAGAGGAGGCAGATACGCAGTATTTT.